This T cell receptor (beta chain) was obtained from a study of T cell responses to AZD1222 COVID-19 vaccine. Study-wide results and limits: Females outnumbered males among donors, who were mostly white British; clonal diversity was possibly underestimated. Regions left unmutated in variants are reportedly the target of nearly half of spike-specific TCRs. At baseline, seropositivity was found in only six or seven AZD1222 recipients.

For this clone: No antigen is known for it.

This CDR3 region has 17 residues. V was trimmed by 4 bases and J by 5 bases, leaving 21 bases between them. Germline V gives CDR1 LNHDA, CDR2 SQIVND (reference sequence). TCRdb's table, derived via immunoSEQ multiplex PCR, lists solely in-frame clones and lacks some. The sample holds more than 85,000 clones, over 85% seen once. The gene calls are TRBV19 and TRBJ1-5, with D maybe TRBD1 (6 bases). The TCR sequence derives from an adult who received the AZD1222 COVID-19 vaccine. The sequencing used peripheral blood, collected 28 days after the second AZD1222 dose. DNA for the CDR3: TGTGCCAGTAGTACACGCACTCGACAGGCTTTAGATCAGCCCCAGCATTTT. This sequence encodes CASSTRTRQALDQPQHF.